The 19 T cell receptor beta chains below come from one sample, sequenced in a study of T cell responses to AZD1222 COVID-19 vaccine. Libraries were prepared by immunoSEQ multiplex PCR; TCRdb keeps only in-frame clonotypes and omits some of them. The sample carries about 140,000 clones, about 90% recorded once. The source was peripheral blood, collected 28 days after the second dose of the MenACWY control vaccine. The receptors come from an adult who received the MenACWY meningococcal vaccine as a control.

The chain joins TRBV29-1 to TRBJ2-7; weak D call: TRBD2 (5 bases). Germline CDR1 and CDR2: SQVTM and ANQGSEA. The CDR3 extends over 16 amino acids. Trimming cost V 1 base and J 4 bases, with 20 bases left between them. The CDR3 protein is CSVEVRDPPAGYEQYF. The CDR3 DNA sequence: TGCAGCGTTGAAGTCCGGGATCCTCCGGCGGGTTACGAGCAGTACTTC.

The rearrangement links TRBV5-1 to TRBJ1-2; D is undetermined. Trimming pared 4 bases from V and 2 bases from J, leaving 15 bases between. The CDR3 has 15 amino acids. Per the germline V gene, CDR1 is SGHRS and CDR2 is YFSETQ. CDR3 nucleotide sequence: TGCGCCAGCAGCCCGGAGGCGCTGCGGAACTATGGCTACACCTTC. It is translated as CASSPEALRNYGYTF.

This chain links TRBV28 with TRBJ1-1; TRBD1 might be the D (6 bases). Germline CDR1 MDHEN, CDR2 SYDVKM. The CDR3 consists of 14 residues. V lost 3 bases, J lost 11 bases, and 19 bases lay in between. CDR3 DNA: TGTGCCAGCAGTTTGTTACAGGGTGCTGGGGGGGCTTTCTTT. Translating gives CASSLLQGAGGAFF.

V is TRBV13 and J is TRBJ2-6; 9 bases align to TRBD1. This CDR3 has 17 residues. Per germline, CDR1 PRHDT and CDR2 FYEKMQ (reference sequence). V shed 3 bases, J shed 0 bases, and the junction held 3 bases outside the gene matches. CDR3 DNA sequence: TGTGCCAGCAGCTTGGGACAGGGCAGCTCTGGGGCCAACGTCCTGACTTTC. Protein product: CASSLGQGSSGANVLTF.

This rearrangement joins TRBV6-5 to TRBJ2-7, with no clear D. Trimming took 5 bases from V and 2 from J, leaving 13 bases between them. The CDR3 has 14 amino acids. Per the germline V gene, CDR1 is MNHEY and CDR2 is SVGAGI. DNA for the CDR3: TGTGCCAGCAGTAATTTCCCCGGGCCCTACGAGCAGTACTTC. Translated: CASSNFPGPYEQYF.

This chain links TRBV6-5 with TRBJ1-4, with 8 bases matching TRBD1. This CDR3 is built from 16 residues. V lost 3 bases, J lost 7 bases, and 10 bases stayed unmatched. Germline CDR1 reads MNHEY; CDR2 reads SVGAGI. The CDR3 loop is CASSYTQGGLGEKLFF. The CDR3 nucleotides are TGTGCCAGCAGTTATACACAGGGGGGACTTGGTGAAAAACTGTTTTTT.

The V call is TRBV14, the J call TRBJ1-2; weak D call: TRBD1 (6 bases). V was shortened by 3 bases and J by 10 bases, with 18 bases between the two germline ends. Germline lookup yields CDR1 SGHDN and CDR2 FVKESK. CDR3 length: 14 residues. The CDR3 DNA is TGTGCCAGCAGCCAGGTCTTAGACAGGACCACCTACACCTTC. It specifies CASSQVLDRTTYTF.

This chain uses TRBV11-3 with TRBJ2-7, with TRBD1 matching 10 bases. The J segment lost 2 bases and the V segment lost 5 bases, leaving 3 bases of the junction unmatched. The CDR3 is 14 amino acids. Germline-derived CDR1 and CDR2 are SGHNT and YENEEA. Here the CDR3 reads CASSLGQGAYEQYF. In DNA, the CDR3 is TGTGCCAGCAGCCTCGGACAGGGGGCCTACGAGCAGTACTTC.

A few counts support this clone. V is TRBV15 and J is TRBJ1-2, with D perhaps matching TRBD1 (6 bases). The length of the CDR3 is 13 residues. V lost 5 bases and J 7 bases, leaving 14 bases between the germline ends. Germline CDR1 and CDR2: LNHNV and YYDKDF (reference sequence). The CDR3 nucleotides are TGTGCCACCAGCGTCCCGGGGGCGATTGGCTACACCTTC. Protein product: CATSVPGAIGYTF.

The chain combines TRBV7-2 with TRBJ1-2; 7 positions agree with TRBD1. With 2 bases clipped from V and 4 bases from J, the junction kept 7 bases outside the gene matches. Germline values: CDR1 SGHTA, CDR2 FQGNSA. The CDR3 runs to 15 residues. DNA for the CDR3: TGTGCCAGCAGCTTACAAAGGGGGCGGGGCTATGGCTACACCTTC. It translates to CASSLQRGRGYGYTF.

This clone has only one observation. The chain joins TRBV27 to TRBJ1-6; no definite D call. In germline, CDR1 is MNHEY, CDR2 SMNVEV (reference sequence). This CDR3 comprises 18 residues. V was clipped by 1 base and J by 0 bases, with 13 bases between them. CDR3 amino acids: CASSLFAGSSSYNSPLHF. CDR3 sequence (DNA): TGTGCCAGCAGTTTATTTGCAGGATCGAGCTCCTATAATTCACCCCTCCACTTT.

The chain combines TRBV14 with TRBJ2-7, with D maybe TRBD1 (6 bases). The CDR3 contains 15 residues. CDR1 is SGHDN, CDR2 FVKESK, per germline. V was cut by 5 bases and J by 7 bases, with 21 bases left in between. The CDR3 DNA follows: TGTGCCAGCAGCTCCAGGGGCCGTCCGGGCGGAGAGCAGTACTTC. Translating it yields CASSSRGRPGGEQYF.

The chain joins TRBV4-1 to TRBJ1-3; no definite D call. CDR1 and CDR2 from the germline V gene are MGHRA and YSYEKL. There are 15 residues in the CDR3. V was shortened by 0 bases and J by 4 bases, with 10 bases between the two germline ends. The CDR3 loop reads CASSQEEGMGNTIYF. The CDR3, as DNA: TGCGCCAGCAGCCAAGAAGAGGGAATGGGAAACACCATATATTTT.

This chain links TRBV4-3 with TRBJ1-1; the D gene is possibly TRBD1 (5 bases). This CDR3 comprises 14 residues. V lost 2 bases, J lost 6 bases, and 13 bases lay in between. CDR1 is LGHNA and CDR2 is YSLEER in the germline V gene. CDR3 in amino acids: CASSQTAGLAEAFF. CDR3 nucleotides: TGCGCCAGCAGCCAAACAGCAGGGCTCGCTGAAGCTTTCTTT.

The rearrangement joins TRBV28 to TRBJ1-1, with 10 bases aligning to TRBD1. Germline CDR1 is MDHEN and CDR2 is SYDVKM. CDR3 size: 15 residues. Trimming at V came to 6 bases and at J to 5 bases, leaving 9 bases not matched to a gene. CDR3 sequence (DNA): TGTGCCAGCAGCCACCCGACAGGGGGCGCGACTGAAGCTTTCTTT. Its translation: CASSHPTGGATEAFF. Complete variable domain (other parts from reference TRBV28 and TRBJ1-1): DVKVTQSSRYLVKRTGEKVFLECVQDMDHENMFWYRQDPGLGLRLIYFSYDVKMKEKGDIPEGYSVSREKKERFSLILESASTNQTSMYLCASSHPTGGATEAFFGQGTRLTVV.

This chain connects TRBV3-1 (or the pseudogene TRBV3-2) to TRBJ2-7, with 10 bases that match TRBD1. CDR1 is LGHDT, CDR2 YNNKEL, per germline (reference sequence). The CDR3 loop spans 14 amino acids. The V segment lost 5 bases and the J segment 6 bases; nucleotides outside the gene matches: 7. CDR3 bases: TGTGCCAGCAGCACCCGGACAGGGGGGAGCGAGCAGTACTTC. It specifies CASSTRTGGSEQYF.

The gene calls are TRBV9 and TRBJ1-6; D remains unclear. Germline CDR1 and CDR2: SGDLS and YYNGEE. This CDR3 comprises 15 residues. V shed 0 bases and J shed 10 bases, with 14 bases lying between them. CDR3: CASSVAGGELSPLHF. CDR3 nucleotide sequence: TGTGCCAGCAGCGTAGCGGGAGGAGAACTCTCACCCCTCCACTTT.

The chain has TRBV6-2 or TRBV6-3 and TRBJ2-1; 9 positions match TRBD2. Losses at the gene ends were 3 bases for V and 1 base for J; bases not matched to a gene: 4. The CDR3 contains 16 residues. Germline CDR1 is MNHEY and CDR2 is SVGEGT. CDR3 sequence (DNA): TGTGCCAGCAGTTATTCGACTAGCGGTTCCTACAATGAGCAGTTCTTC. It encodes CASSYSTSGSYNEQFF.

This sequence joins TRBV9 and TRBJ2-7; 7 bases align to TRBD1. Germline V gene lookup returns CDR1 SGDLS and CDR2 YYNGEE. The CDR3 covers 15 residues. The V gene end was trimmed by 4 bases and the J gene end by 0 bases; junction bases not matched to a gene: 7. The CDR3 protein is CASSPRDRPSYEQYF. In DNA, the CDR3 is TGTGCCAGCAGCCCCCGGGACAGACCCTCCTACGAGCAGTACTTC.